This TCR beta chain was sequenced in a study of Graves' ophthalmopathy and Graves' hyperthyroidism. As diagnostic evidence, clinical symptoms, serum thyroxine, TRAb, thyroid ultrasound and orbital computed tomography were relied upon. The source of the PBMCs was less than 12 ml of fresh peripheral blood. This clonotype occurred many times. Antigen unknown. TCR beta CDR3 amplification used RNA transcripts. RT-PCR with HTBI primers came first, then second-round multiplex PCR. TCRdb ran MiXCR on the multiplex PCR reads and lists one entry per CDR3 protein. The sample shows 350,000 to 400,000 distinct CDR3 sequences, about 17% of them seen only once. The study's findings and limits: Clonotypes were expanded in thyroid at above 0.001 frequency, and most also appeared in blood. Researchers report that a 13-signature model separated ophthalmopathy from stable hyperthyroidism, posting 87.88% sensitivity and more than 70% specificity.

This CDR3 comprises 18 residues. The germline V and J ends were trimmed by 1 base and 0 bases, with 18 bases remaining between them. Germline CDR1 reads LGHDT; CDR2 reads YNNKEL (reference sequence). Specimen: peripheral blood. The source of this sequence is a woman younger than 30 with Graves' ophthalmopathy. This chain connects TRBV3-1 to TRBJ1-2; perhaps TRBD1 as D (6 bases). CDR3 region: CASSQAGPGQPTNYGYTF. The CDR3, as DNA: TGTGCCAGCAGCCAAGCGGGCCCAGGACAGCCGACTAACTATGGCTACACCTTC.